This TCR beta chain was recovered during a study of blood T cell repertoires in COVID-19. The overall study: Samples of COVID-19 (acute and convalescent) were obtained from the United States, Italy and Spain.

The V gene end was trimmed by 5 bases and the J gene end by 1 base; junction bases not matched to a gene: 11. This CDR3 has 15 residues. Germline CDR1 GTSNPN, CDR2 SVGIG (reference sequence). Authors' methods: Reference gene primer amplification gave nucleated cell count estimates. Only in-frame clones appear in the TCRdb table, and some are missing; sequencing was by immunoSEQ multiplex PCR. D and trimming were read from the DNA, whereas the V and J calls and clone size are those reported in that table. The table has 200,000 to 250,000 clones, about 86% seen once. The TCR comes from a man aged 50 or older with active or convalescent COVID-19. The sample taken for sequencing was peripheral blood. J is TRBJ2-7 and V is TRBV30; 7 bases are shared with TRBD2. The CDR3 here is CAWQGGDRASYEQYF. CDR3 nucleotides: TGTGCCTGGCAGGGAGGGGATCGGGCTTCCTACGAGCAGTACTTC.